The following is a TCR beta chain sequence with its context. Germline V lookup: CDR1 SEHNR, CDR2 FQNEAQ (reference sequence). This CDR3 spans 15 amino acids. Trimming at V came to 5 bases and at J to 2 bases, leaving 9 bases not matched to a gene. In the authors' methods: Amplification from reference gene primers served as the basis for estimated nucleated cell counts. Clones were sequenced by immunoSEQ multiplex PCR, and TCRdb holds only the in-frame ones, with some missing. V, J and clone size reflect that table, while D and trimming were determined from the DNA. This repertoire shows 65,000 to 90,000 clones, approximately 90% found once; its top ten account for around 7.2%. These data are taken from a study of blood T cell repertoires in COVID-19. As for the study in general: Some COVID-19 samples were acute and others convalescent; all came from the United States, Italy and Spain. T cells, B-cell-depleted T cells, or PBMCs supplied cDNA or gDNA.

The sample consisted of peripheral blood. The TCR comes from a woman aged 80 or over with acute or convalescent COVID-19. The chain joins TRBV7-9 to TRBJ2-7; the match to TRBD2 covers 7 bases. The chain's CDR3 is CASSGGEGSPYEQYF. CDR3 in DNA: TGTGCCAGCAGCGGGGGGGAGGGCAGCCCCTACGAGCAGTACTTC.